The TCR beta chain under discussion was sequenced for a study of blood T cell repertoires in COVID-19. The overall study: COVID-19 samples, acute and convalescent, were from the United States, Italy and Spain. PBMCs, B-cell-depleted T cells, or T cells were the source of the cDNA or gDNA that made up the material.

This clone was picked up one time. In the authors' methods: Scientists estimated how many nucleated cells there were by amplifying reference gene primers. Assay used: immunoSEQ multiplex PCR; TCRdb lists only in-frame clones, some missing. The V and J calls and the clone size are those of that table, but D and trimming were determined from the DNA. The sample holds about 160,000 clones, approximately 90% seen once. Germline CDR1 is SGHTA and CDR2 is FQGNSA. V was trimmed by 4 bases and J by 3 bases, leaving 13 bases between them. This CDR3 region has 14 residues. Seattle enrolled patients during active infection and tracked them longitudinally.

This chain joins TRBV7-2 and TRBJ2-7; tentative D call: TRBD1 (5 bases). This sequence originates from a man younger than 45 with COVID-19, enrolled during active disease. Input material: peripheral blood. The CDR3: CASSYGRAFYEQYF. The DNA for the CDR3 is TGTGCCAGCAGCTATGGCAGGGCGTTCTACGAGCAGTACTTC.